This is a list of T cell receptor beta chains from one sample in a study of T-cell reconstitution after alpha-beta-depleted transplantation in children. TCRdb re-derived calls from the PCR reads in MiXCR, one entry per CDR3 protein. The table records 300,000 to 400,000 distinct CDR3 sequences, around 15% of them present only once. The source was PBMCs, mostly from graft donor cells, collected 360 days after TCRalphabeta/CD19-depleted stem cell transplant. The receptors were sampled from a male patient aged 2-10 years who had a stem cell transplant for acute lymphoblastic leukemia, so the T cells may come from the graft donor. The CDR3 runs from the conserved cysteine through the conserved F or W. Each record gives: V gene, D gene, J gene, clone size, CDR3 protein, CDR3 DNA. A D gene is named only where the DNA matches it firmly. Rows may omit the clone size; those that give it use once, few, many or a size class.

TRBV19	-	TRBJ2-1	few	CASTPWGGYNEQFF	TGTGCCAGTACCCCTTGGGGCGGATACAATGAGCAGTTCTTC
TRBV20-1	-	TRBJ1-1	many	CSAQEGGPNTEAFF	TGCAGTGCCCAAGAGGGGGGCCCGAACACTGAAGCTTTCTTT
TRBV6-5	-	TRBJ2-2	-	CASSSPGRSLIGELFF	TGTGCCAGCAGTTCCCCGGGACGTAGCCTTATCGGGGAGCTGTTTTTT
TRBV6-2/TRBV6-3	-	TRBJ2-1	few	CASSYSGRSPLDNEQFF	TGTGCCAGCAGTTACTCGGGCAGGTCCCCCCTCGACAATGAGCAGTTCTTC
TRBV20-1	TRBD2	TRBJ2-3	few	CSASIRAGGPDTQYF	TGCAGTGCTAGTATTCGTGCGGGAGGGCCAGATACGCAGTATTTT
TRBV10-3	-	TRBJ2-3	few	CATSNSGDTQYF	TGTGCCACCTCGAATAGCGGAGATACGCAGTATTTT
TRBV7-8	TRBD2	TRBJ2-1	many	CASSRTSGRTNEQFF	TGTGCCAGCAGCCGCACTAGCGGGAGGACCAATGAGCAGTTCTTC
TRBV28	TRBD2	TRBJ2-1	few	CASSPMRETYNEQFF	TGTGCCAGCAGTCCAATGCGGGAGACCTACAATGAGCAGTTCTTC
TRBV20-1	-	TRBJ1-6	few	CSASVPGRNSPLHF	TGCAGTGCTTCAGTCCCGGGACGGAATTCACCCCTCCACTTT
TRBV4-3	TRBD2	TRBJ2-1	-	CASSGLESYNEQFF	TGCGCCAGCTCGGGACTAGAGTCGTACAATGAGCAGTTCTTC
TRBV12-3/TRBV12-4	-	TRBJ1-4	many	CASSLRVSFSTNEKLFF	TGTGCCAGCAGCTTGCGAGTTAGCTTTTCAACTAATGAAAAACTGTTTTTT
TRBV25-1	TRBD1	TRBJ1-6	-	CASRDRVGSPLHF	TGTGCCAGCAGGGACAGGGTGGGTTCACCCCTCCACTTT
TRBV7-2	-	TRBJ1-5	once	CASSPYTGAQEPQHF	TGTGCCAGCAGCCCCTATACGGGCGCCCAGGAGCCCCAGCATTTT
TRBV7-9	TRBD1	TRBJ2-5	-	CASSFGGQGAQETQYF	TGTGCCAGCAGCTTCGGAGGACAGGGGGCCCAAGAGACCCAGTACTTC
TRBV12-3/TRBV12-4	TRBD1	TRBJ1-1	-	CASTLTGVNTEAFF	TGTGCCAGCACCTTGACAGGGGTGAACACTGAAGCTTTCTTT
TRBV12-3/TRBV12-4	-	TRBJ2-7	few	CASKIRGTYEQYF	TGTGCCAGCAAAATCCGGGGCACCTACGAGCAGTACTTC
TRBV4-2	-	TRBJ2-5	few	CASSQDSGQETQYF	TGTGCCAGCAGCCAAGATTCAGGGCAAGAGACCCAGTACTTC
TRBV7-2	TRBD2	TRBJ2-3	few	CASSLHPAGGEDTQYF	TGTGCCAGCAGCTTACATCCAGCGGGAGGGGAAGATACGCAGTATTTT
TRBV20-1	-	TRBJ2-1	few	CSAIREYNEQFF	TGCAGTGCTATCCGGGAGTACAATGAGCAGTTCTTC
TRBV12-3/TRBV12-4	-	TRBJ1-6	-	CASSLEGLVSPLHF	TGTGCCAGCAGTTTGGAGGGGCTTGTTTCACCCCTCCACTTT
TRBV3-1	TRBD2	TRBJ2-7	few	CASSQGTSGNEQYF	TGTGCCAGCAGCCAAGGGACTAGCGGGAACGAGCAGTACTTC
TRBV12-3/TRBV12-4	TRBD1	TRBJ1-1	many	CASSLDRSEAFF	TGTGCCAGCAGTTTGGACAGGTCGGAAGCTTTCTTT
TRBV4-2	-	TRBJ2-3	few	CASSQVVADSTDTQYF	TGTGCCAGCAGCCAAGTGGTAGCGGACAGCACAGATACGCAGTATTTT
TRBV21-1	-	TRBJ1-4	-	CASPTGDSKEKLFF	TGTGCCAGCCCCACCGGGGACAGCAAGGAAAAACTGTTTTTT
TRBV6-1	TRBD2	TRBJ2-1	few	CAIETSGSTGEQFF	TGTGCCATCGAGACTAGCGGGAGTACGGGTGAGCAGTTCTTC
TRBV13	TRBD2	TRBJ2-1	-	CASSSGLAPYNEQFF	TGTGCCAGCAGCTCAGGACTAGCCCCCTACAATGAGCAGTTCTTC
TRBV7-8	-	TRBJ2-7	-	CASSLGGAGRLGYEQYF	TGTGCCAGCAGCTTAGGGGGGGCCGGGCGTTTAGGCTACGAGCAGTACTTC
TRBV12-3/TRBV12-4	TRBD2	TRBJ2-1	-	CASSLDQREKSYNEQFF	TGTGCCAGCAGTTTAGATCAGCGGGAGAAGTCCTACAATGAGCAGTTCTTC
TRBV28	-	TRBJ1-4	-	CASRETTNEKLFF	TGTGCCAGCCGGGAAACAACTAATGAAAAACTGTTTTTT
TRBV4-1	-	TRBJ2-5	-	CASSQVPSGRRRGETQYF	TGCGCCAGCAGCCAAGTACCGTCTGGGCGGAGGCGAGGGGAGACCCAGTACTTC
TRBV15	TRBD2	TRBJ2-3	-	CATSRDARGRAIADTQYF	TGTGCCACCAGCAGAGATGCCCGCGGGAGGGCCATCGCAGATACGCAGTATTTT
TRBV12-3/TRBV12-4	-	TRBJ2-5	few	CASSLRGTAQETQYF	TGTGCCAGCAGTTTACGGGGGACGGCTCAAGAGACCCAGTACTTC
TRBV6-1	-	TRBJ1-3	few	CASSRGSLHSGNTIYF	TGTGCCAGCAGTAGGGGCAGTCTTCACTCTGGAAACACCATATATTTT
TRBV27	-	TRBJ2-2	few	CASSLVFGEANTGELFF	TGTGCCAGCAGTTTAGTTTTCGGGGAGGCGAACACCGGGGAGCTGTTTTTT
TRBV7-9	TRBD1	TRBJ2-6	many	CASSSRGQGPSGANVLTF	TGTGCCAGCAGCTCCAGGGGACAGGGTCCGTCTGGGGCCAACGTCCTGACTTTC
TRBV7-9	-	TRBJ2-5	once	CASSLRSLPRETQYF	TGTGCCAGCAGCTTGAGGTCCCTACCGAGGGAGACCCAGTACTTC
TRBV5-1	-	TRBJ2-2	-	CASSLGQIGSGELFF	TGCGCCAGCAGCTTGGGACAGATAGGTTCCGGGGAGCTGTTTTTT
TRBV7-2	-	TRBJ2-7	few	CASSLAALPGYEQYF	TGTGCCAGCAGCTTAGCGGCACTCCCGGGCTACGAGCAGTACTTC
TRBV6-6	-	TRBJ2-3	-	CASRLGSTDTQYF	TGTGCCAGCAGGCTCGGTAGCACAGATACGCAGTATTTT
TRBV18	-	TRBJ2-3	few	CASSPEGPNGAQYF	TGTGCCAGCTCACCAGAGGGTCCCAACGGCGCGCAGTATTTT
TRBV4-1	-	TRBJ2-7	few	CASSQATGFLHEQYF	TGCGCCAGCAGCCAAGCGACGGGATTTCTCCACGAGCAGTACTTC
TRBV27	-	TRBJ2-5	-	CASSIHHQETQYF	TGTGCCAGCAGTATCCACCATCAAGAGACCCAGTACTTC
TRBV6-5	TRBD1	TRBJ2-2	few	CASSYPTGGKGTGELFF	TGTGCCAGCAGTTACCCTACAGGGGGCAAGGGTACCGGGGAGCTGTTTTTT